The 13 T cell receptor beta chains in this list originate from one sample, sequenced in a study of memory CD4+ T cells and cytomegalovirus serostatus. The sort gate was single viable CD3+CD4+CD8-CD45RO+ cells for memory CD4+ T cells. This table comes from immunoSEQ multiplex PCR, and its TCRdb copy is limited to in-frame clones, with some not included. The repertoire holds just under 60,000 clones, roughly 81% seen once, with roughly 1% in the top ten. Sequencing was carried out using memory CD4+ T cells from blood. Every receptor here comes from an adult in good health and CMV-seronegative.

For the CDR3, the DNA is TGTGCCAGCAGCCCCGACAGGTGGGACTATGGCTACACCTTC. This gives the protein CASSPDRWDYGYTF. V and J are TRBV5-4 and TRBJ1-2, with D tentatively TRBD1 (6 bases). The CDR3 totals 14 residues. The V end was cut by 4 bases, the J end by 3 bases, with 13 bases between. Looked up from germline, CDR1 is SGHNT and CDR2 is YYREEE (reference sequence).

The V gene is TRBV10-3, the J gene TRBJ1-1, with D possibly TRBD1 on 5 matching bases. Germline assignment: CDR1 ENHRY and CDR2 SYGVKD. The CDR3 length is 15 residues. V gave up 0 bases and J gave up 6 bases, with 14 bases separating them. CDR3: CAISESQGKVSEAFF. DNA of the CDR3: TGTGCCATCAGTGAGTCCCAGGGTAAGGTCTCTGAAGCTTTCTTT.

The chain combines TRBV7-8 with TRBJ2-7; D is unresolved. The CDR3 sequence is 16 residues long. V lost 1 base to trimming and J lost 5 bases, with 18 bases between them. Germline CDR1 and CDR2: SGHVS and FQNEAQ. This chain's CDR3 is CASSLEGRRVFDEQYF. Written as DNA, the CDR3 is TGTGCCAGCAGCTTAGAAGGTAGAAGGGTTTTCGACGAGCAGTACTTC.

J is TRBJ2-1 and V is TRBV7-2; the D is unclear. This CDR3 has 12 amino acids. Germline V gene lookup returns CDR1 SGHTA and CDR2 FQGNSA. V shed 4 bases and J shed 2 bases, with 3 bases lying between them. CDR3 DNA sequence: TGTGCCAGCAGCTCCCCCTACAATGAGCAGTTCTTC. As protein: CASSSPYNEQFF. The variable domain in full, completed from reference TRBV7-2 and TRBJ2-1, reads GAGVSQSPSNKVTEKGKDVELRCDPISGHTALYWYRQSLGQGLEFLIYFQGNSAPDKSGLPSDRFSAERTGGSVSTLTIQRTQQEDSAVYLCASSSPYNEQFFGPGTRLTVL.

The rearrangement links TRBV5-1 to TRBJ1-1; TRBD1 aligns across 9 bases. V gave up 4 bases and J gave up 7 bases; unmatched junction bases: 8. The CDR3 length is 14 residues. Looked up from germline, CDR1 is SGHRS and CDR2 is YFSETQ. CDR3 sequence: CASSTGDREIEAFF. The CDR3 nucleotides are TGCGCCAGCAGCACCGGGGACAGGGAGATTGAAGCTTTCTTT.

The chain combines TRBV30 with TRBJ2-5; the match to TRBD1 covers 9 bases. V gave up 8 bases and J gave up 6 bases; unmatched junction bases: 10. In germline, CDR1 is GTSNPN, CDR2 SVGIG (reference sequence). The CDR3 loop spans 13 amino acids. The CDR3 is CAADRGIGKTQYF. CDR3 bases: TGTGCCGCCGACAGGGGGATCGGAAAGACCCAGTACTTC.

The chain joins TRBV11-2 to TRBJ2-7; 7 positions agree with TRBD2. Germline V gene sequence: CDR1 SGHAT, CDR2 FQNNGV. V shed 1 base and J 2 bases; nucleotides not matched to a gene: 2. The CDR3 totals 14 residues. The CDR3 is CASSLVGTTYEQYF. The CDR3 DNA is TGTGCCAGCAGCTTAGTGGGGACTACCTACGAGCAGTACTTC. Full variable domain (missing parts from reference TRBV11-2 and TRBJ2-7): EAGVAQSPRYKIIEKRQSVAFWCNPISGHATLYWYQQILGQGPKLLIQFQNNGVVDDSQLPKDRFSAERLKGVDSTLKIQPAKLEDSAVYLCASSLVGTTYEQYFGPGTRLTVT.

The V gene is TRBV11-1, the J gene TRBJ2-2, with unresolved D. Germline V gene sequence: CDR1 SGHAT, CDR2 FQDESV (reference sequence). The CDR3 loop spans 16 amino acids. V was cut by 0 bases and J by 5 bases, with 13 bases left in between. Here the CDR3 reads CASSLALGPGTGELFF. CDR3 coding DNA: TGTGCCAGCAGCTTAGCCCTGGGCCCCGGGACCGGGGAGCTGTTTTTT.

This clone was recorded only once. The chain carries TRBV19 and TRBJ2-2; 9 bases fit TRBD1. Germline CDR1 reads LNHDA; CDR2 reads SQIVND (reference sequence). This CDR3 is built from 14 residues. Unmatched junction bases numbered 6, after V lost 10 bases and J lost 3 bases. The CDR3 loop is CATVGQGYTGELFF. DNA of the CDR3: TGTGCCACTGTCGGACAGGGGTACACCGGGGAGCTGTTTTTT.

This clone has only one observation. This rearrangement joins TRBV13 to TRBJ1-5; D is uncertain. The CDR3 totals 15 residues. Germline CDR1 reads PRHDT; CDR2 reads FYEKMQ (reference sequence). The V and J ends lost 0 bases and 2 bases respectively, with 8 bases between them. CDR3 region: CASSLGHIGNQPQHF. The CDR3 bases are TGTGCCAGCAGCTTAGGTCATATAGGCAATCAGCCCCAGCATTTT.

On this clone itself: A read error may account for a junction end that differs from germline. The chain combines TRBV7-9 with TRBJ2-5; D possibly matches TRBD1 or TRBD2 (5 bases each). The CDR3 sequence is 14 residues long. Per germline, CDR1 SEHNR and CDR2 FQNEAQ (reference sequence). CDR3 DNA sequence: TGTGCCAGCAGCTTACTGGGGGTTCAAGAGGCCCAGTACTTC. Its protein product is CASSLLGVQEAQYF.

CDR3 sequence: CASSLRAGSNTEAFF. CDR3 bases: TGTGCCAGCAGCTTACGTGCAGGGTCGAACACTGAAGCTTTCTTT. The chain couples TRBV13 to TRBJ1-1; D is perhaps TRBD1 (5 bases). The germline V gene has CDR1 PRHDT and CDR2 FYEKMQ (reference sequence). This CDR3 is 15 amino acids long. V was cut by 2 bases and J by 1 base, with 11 bases left in between.

This chain uses TRBV9 with TRBJ2-1; 7 bases are a match to TRBD2. CDR1 and CDR2 from the germline V gene are SGDLS and YYNGEE. Trimming removed 4 bases from V and 4 bases from J; junction bases left unmatched: 8. This CDR3 is 15 amino acids long. The CDR3 sequence: CASSPRDYQYNEQFF. The CDR3 DNA sequence: TGTGCCAGCAGCCCCCGGGACTATCAGTACAATGAGCAGTTCTTC. Full variable domain (missing parts from reference TRBV9 and TRBJ2-1): DSGVTQTPKHLITATGQRVTLRCSPRSGDLSVYWYQQSLDQGLQFLIQYYNGEERAKGNILERFSAQQFPDLHSELNLSSLELGDSALYFCASSPRDYQYNEQFFGPGTRLTVL.